This record concerns one T cell receptor (beta chain) sequence. Its specific antigen is unknown. Qualities for individual bases were not recorded, and no much larger clone is one base off. Synthetic TCR analog templates were spiked into each PCR to estimate absolute template abundance from read counts. The immunoSEQ assay used bias-controlled V and J gene primers to amplify TCRbeta CDR3 regions from genomic DNA. Sequencing of rearranged TCRbeta segments was done at approximately 20X coverage. In the source study's methods: Sequencing errors were corrected by clustering, and CDR3s were annotated against IMGT so that V, D and J genes could be assigned. Downstream analyses used only productive TCRbeta rearrangements, leaving out any out-of-frame or stop-codon sequences. Clonality was calculated as one minus the Shannon entropy normalized by the log of the number of unique productive sequences. Fisher's exact test with Benjamini-Hochberg correction, using a cutoff of adjusted p below 0.01, was how clones that differed between time points or between blood and tumor were identified. Held by TCRdb, this immuneACCESS table contains in-frame sequences only and omits some clones. Under half of the omission traces to an unresolved V gene where checked; the cause of the rest is unknown. V and J calls and clone size follow that table, whereas D and trimming were derived from the DNA. The sample table contains about 120,000 clones; only one count was recorded for 86% of them. The ten largest clones capture 2.4% of the sample.

The sample is drawn from a study of PD-L1 blockade in urothelial cancer (dated by TCRdb to the late 2010s). Regarding the study in general: All patients started therapy around 2014 and received atezolizumab 1,200 mg intravenously every 3 weeks. About 85% of the roughly 30 patients were males with bladder-origin urothelial cancer, and about 60% of the 29 reported a prior smoking history. Pretreatment blood TCR-seq was available for around 29 patients, at least one posttreatment blood collection was obtained for about 24 patients, and tumor TCR-seq was available for about 24 patients. Pretreatment tumor samples, along with matched peripheral blood collected serially before and after atezolizumab treatment, underwent TCR sequencing. In the same patients, pretreatment tumors underwent whole exome sequencing and RNA sequencing in addition to TCR sequencing. Durable clinical benefit was achieved by nine patients but not by the remaining 20. Progression-free survival longer than 6 months counted as durable clinical benefit, and TCR features were additionally tested against both progression-free and overall survival. An exploratory multi-omic analysis was conducted of the somatic, immune and clinical correlates of response to PD-L1 blockade with atezolizumab in urothelial cancer. Blood samples were analyzed 3 weeks after the start of treatment (second dose) and 6 weeks after the start of treatment. Patients had an ECOG performance status of 0 or 1 and had received between 0 and 3 prior chemotherapy regimens. Blood samples gave median yields of around 140,000 T cells and tens of thousands of unique TCRs, along with a median clonality of approximately 0.084. What the authors observed across the whole study: Greater expansion of tumor-associated TCR clones in peripheral blood 3 weeks after the start of treatment was observed in patients with durable benefit (n of about 20, p = 0.022). A pretreatment peripheral blood TCR clonality below the median was linked to improved progression-free and overall survival. Because the sample size was small (n = 29) and many of the analyses were exploratory, the results are meant to be hypothesis-generating.

Germline trimming: 4 bases from V, 4 bases from J; junction bases outside gene matches: 5. The germline V gene (reference sequence) supplies CDR1 SEHNR and CDR2 FQNEAQ. The CDR3 holds 15 amino acids from the cysteine to the phenylalanine. The sequence is cut down to CDR3 DNA, 45 bases in frame from base 1. The sample's time point label is to be understood as: peripheral blood 6 weeks after treatment start. A total of some 30 patients with locally advanced or metastatic urothelial carcinoma, treated at Memorial Sloan Kettering on a trial protocol, made up the cohort. Peripheral blood mononuclear cells were collected pretreatment and during treatment, at between 1 and 8 total time points per patient. The Qiagen DNeasy Blood extraction kit was used to purify genomic DNA from total PBMCs and tumor samples. PBMCs were collected pretreatment and during treatment, and were isolated and stored as previously described.

The receptor was derived from a man aged 45-65 years with urothelial cancer. The chain couples TRBV7-9 to TRBJ2-3; TRBD1 fits 10 bases in the junction. Sequences were derived from PBMCs, sampled around atezolizumab (anti-PD-L1) treatment. The CDR3 is CASSSPGQGPDTQYF. The DNA sequence reads TGTGCCAGCAGCTCTCCGGGACAGGGGCCAGATACGCAGTATTTT.